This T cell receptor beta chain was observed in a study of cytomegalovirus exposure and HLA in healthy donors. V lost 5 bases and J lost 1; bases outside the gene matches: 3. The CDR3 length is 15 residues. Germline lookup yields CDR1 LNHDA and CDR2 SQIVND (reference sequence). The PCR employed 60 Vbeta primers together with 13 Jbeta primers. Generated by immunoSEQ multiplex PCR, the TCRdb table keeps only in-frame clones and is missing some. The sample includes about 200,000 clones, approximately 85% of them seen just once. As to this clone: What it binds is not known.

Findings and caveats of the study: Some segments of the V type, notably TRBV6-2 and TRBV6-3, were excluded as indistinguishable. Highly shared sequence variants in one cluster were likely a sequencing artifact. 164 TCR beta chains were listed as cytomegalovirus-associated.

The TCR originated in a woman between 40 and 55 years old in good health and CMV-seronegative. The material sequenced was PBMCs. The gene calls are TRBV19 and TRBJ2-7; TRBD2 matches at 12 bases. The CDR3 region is CASSVTSGRSYEQYF. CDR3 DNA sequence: TGTGCCAGTAGTGTCACTAGCGGGAGGTCCTACGAGCAGTACTTC.